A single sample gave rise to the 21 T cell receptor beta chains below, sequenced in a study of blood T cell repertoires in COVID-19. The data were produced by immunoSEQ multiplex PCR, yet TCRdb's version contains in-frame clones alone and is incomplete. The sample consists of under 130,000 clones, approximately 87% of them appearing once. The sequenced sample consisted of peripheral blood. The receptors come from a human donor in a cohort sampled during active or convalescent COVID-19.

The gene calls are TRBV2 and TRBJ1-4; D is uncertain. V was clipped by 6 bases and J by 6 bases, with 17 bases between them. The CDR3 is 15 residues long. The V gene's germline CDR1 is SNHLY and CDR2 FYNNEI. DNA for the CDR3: TGTGCCAGCAGATCAGAATACCGATCTTATGAAAAACTGTTTTTT. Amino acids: CASRSEYRSYEKLFF.

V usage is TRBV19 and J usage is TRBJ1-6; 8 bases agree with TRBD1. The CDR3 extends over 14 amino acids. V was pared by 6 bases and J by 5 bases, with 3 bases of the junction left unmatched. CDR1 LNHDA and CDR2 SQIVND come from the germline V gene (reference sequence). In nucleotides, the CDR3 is TGTGCCAGTAGACCGGGACAGGATAATTCACCCCTCCACTTT. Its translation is CASRPGQDNSPLHF.

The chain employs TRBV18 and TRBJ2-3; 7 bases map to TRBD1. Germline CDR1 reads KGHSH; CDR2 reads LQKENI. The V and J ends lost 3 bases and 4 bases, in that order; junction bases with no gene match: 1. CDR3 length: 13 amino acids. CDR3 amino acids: CASSPDRSDTQYF. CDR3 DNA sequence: TGTGCCAGCTCACCGGACAGGTCAGATACGCAGTATTTT.

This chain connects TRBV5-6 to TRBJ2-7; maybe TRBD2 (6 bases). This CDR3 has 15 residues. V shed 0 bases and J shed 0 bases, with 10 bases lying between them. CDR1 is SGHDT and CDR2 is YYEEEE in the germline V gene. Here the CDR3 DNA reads TGTGCCAGCAGCTTGGGCGGGACGGCCTCCTACGAGCAGTACTTC. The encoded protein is CASSLGGTASYEQYF.

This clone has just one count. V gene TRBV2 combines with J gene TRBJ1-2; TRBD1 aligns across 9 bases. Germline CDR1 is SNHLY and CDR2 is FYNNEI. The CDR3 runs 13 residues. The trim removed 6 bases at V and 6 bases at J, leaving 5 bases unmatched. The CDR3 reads CASRAQGADGYTF. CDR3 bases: TGTGCCAGCAGGGCACAGGGGGCGGATGGCTACACCTTC.

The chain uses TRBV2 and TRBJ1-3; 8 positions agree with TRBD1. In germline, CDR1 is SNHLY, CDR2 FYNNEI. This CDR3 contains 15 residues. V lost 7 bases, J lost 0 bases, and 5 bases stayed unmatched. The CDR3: CASTGDRFSGNTIYF. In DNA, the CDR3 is TGTGCCAGCACAGGGGACAGGTTCTCTGGAAACACCATATATTTT.

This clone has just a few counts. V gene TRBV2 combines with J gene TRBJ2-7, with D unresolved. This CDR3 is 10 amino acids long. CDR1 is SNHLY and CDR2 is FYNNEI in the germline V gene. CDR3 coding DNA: TGTGCAGTCCGACCGGGCGAGCAGTACTTC. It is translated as CAVRPGEQYF.

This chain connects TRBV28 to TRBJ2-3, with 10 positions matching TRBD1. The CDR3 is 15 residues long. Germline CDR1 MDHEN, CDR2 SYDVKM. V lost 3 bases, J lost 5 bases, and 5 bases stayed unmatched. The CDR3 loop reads CASSFQTGGGDTQYF. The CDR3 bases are TGTGCCAGCAGTTTCCAGACAGGGGGCGGAGATACGCAGTATTTT.

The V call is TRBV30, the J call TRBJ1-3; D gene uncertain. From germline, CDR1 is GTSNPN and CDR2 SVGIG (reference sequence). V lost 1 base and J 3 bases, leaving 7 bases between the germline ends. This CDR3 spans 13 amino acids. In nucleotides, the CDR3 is TGTGCCTGGAGTGGGGCGAATGGAAACACCATATATTTT. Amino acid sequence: CAWSGANGNTIYF.

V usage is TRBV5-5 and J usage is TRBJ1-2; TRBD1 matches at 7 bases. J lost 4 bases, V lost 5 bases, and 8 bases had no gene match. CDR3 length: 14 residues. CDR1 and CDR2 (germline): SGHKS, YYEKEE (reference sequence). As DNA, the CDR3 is TGTGCCAGCAGACGACTGGGACAGTTCTATGGCTACACCTTC. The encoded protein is CASRRLGQFYGYTF.

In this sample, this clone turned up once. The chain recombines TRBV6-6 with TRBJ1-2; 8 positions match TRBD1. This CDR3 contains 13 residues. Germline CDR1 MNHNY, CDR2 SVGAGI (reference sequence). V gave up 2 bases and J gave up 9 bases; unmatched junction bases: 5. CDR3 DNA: TGTGCCAGCAGTTACGCGACAGGGGAGAGCTACACCTTC. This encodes CASSYATGESYTF.

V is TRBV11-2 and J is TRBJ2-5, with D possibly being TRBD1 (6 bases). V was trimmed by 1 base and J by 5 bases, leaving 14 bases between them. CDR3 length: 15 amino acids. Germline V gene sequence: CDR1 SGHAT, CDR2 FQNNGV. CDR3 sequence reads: CASSLVPGVGETQYF. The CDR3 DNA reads TGTGCCAGCAGCTTAGTTCCAGGGGTAGGGGAGACCCAGTACTTC.

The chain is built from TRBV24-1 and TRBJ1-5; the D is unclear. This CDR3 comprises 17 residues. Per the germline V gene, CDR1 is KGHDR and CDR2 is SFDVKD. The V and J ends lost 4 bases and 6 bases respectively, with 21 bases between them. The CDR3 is CATSDYPRRGPCQPQHF. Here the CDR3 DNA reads TGTGCCACCAGTGACTACCCTCGGAGAGGCCCCTGTCAGCCCCAGCATTTT.

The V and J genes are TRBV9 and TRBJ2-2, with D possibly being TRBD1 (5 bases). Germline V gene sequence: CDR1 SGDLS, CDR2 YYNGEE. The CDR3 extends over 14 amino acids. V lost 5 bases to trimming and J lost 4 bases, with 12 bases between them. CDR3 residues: CASRWQGGTGELFF. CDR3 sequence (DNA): TGTGCCAGCAGGTGGCAGGGCGGCACCGGGGAGCTGTTTTTT.

As DNA, the CDR3 is TGTGCCAGCAACCTTGCAGGGTTCCACTATGGCTACACCTTC. This gives the protein CASNLAGFHYGYTF. This rearrangement joins TRBV3-1 (or the pseudogene TRBV3-2) to TRBJ1-2; perhaps TRBD1 as D (5 bases). The CDR3 contains 14 residues. Germline V gene sequence: CDR1 LGHDT, CDR2 YNNKEL (reference sequence). The germline V and J ends were trimmed by 7 bases and 3 bases, with 15 bases remaining between them.

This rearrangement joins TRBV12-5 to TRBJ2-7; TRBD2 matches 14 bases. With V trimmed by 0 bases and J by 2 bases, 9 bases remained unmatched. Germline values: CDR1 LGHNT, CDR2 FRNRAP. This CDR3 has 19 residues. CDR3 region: CASGLVLGLAGDHAYEQYF. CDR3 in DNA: TGTGCTAGTGGTTTGGTGCTGGGACTAGCGGGGGACCATGCCTACGAGCAGTACTTC.

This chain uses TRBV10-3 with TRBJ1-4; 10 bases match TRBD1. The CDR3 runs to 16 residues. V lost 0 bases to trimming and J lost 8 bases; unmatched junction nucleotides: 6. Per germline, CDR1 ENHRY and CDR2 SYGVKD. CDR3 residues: CAISESLTGGGEKLFF. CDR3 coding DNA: TGTGCCATCAGTGAGTCTTTGACAGGGGGCGGAGAAAAACTGTTTTTT.

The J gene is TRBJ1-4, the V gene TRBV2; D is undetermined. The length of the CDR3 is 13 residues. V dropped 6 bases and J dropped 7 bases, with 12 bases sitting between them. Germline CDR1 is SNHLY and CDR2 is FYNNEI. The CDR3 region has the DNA TGTGCCAGCAGGCGTGAACGGGGTGAAAAACTGTTTTTT. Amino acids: CASRRERGEKLFF.

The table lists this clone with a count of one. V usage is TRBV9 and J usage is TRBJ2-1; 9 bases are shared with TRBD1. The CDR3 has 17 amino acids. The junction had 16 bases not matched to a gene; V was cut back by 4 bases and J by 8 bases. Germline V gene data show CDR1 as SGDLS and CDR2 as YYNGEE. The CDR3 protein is CASSPRPGTGIGDEQFF. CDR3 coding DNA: TGTGCCAGCAGCCCACGTCCCGGGACAGGGATCGGCGATGAGCAGTTCTTC.

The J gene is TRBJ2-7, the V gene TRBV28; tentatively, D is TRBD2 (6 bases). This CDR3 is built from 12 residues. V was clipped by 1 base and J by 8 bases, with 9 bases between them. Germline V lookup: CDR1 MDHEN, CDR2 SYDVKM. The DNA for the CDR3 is TGTGCCAGCAGTTTATCCCGGACTAAGCAGTACTTC. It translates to CASSLSRTKQYF.

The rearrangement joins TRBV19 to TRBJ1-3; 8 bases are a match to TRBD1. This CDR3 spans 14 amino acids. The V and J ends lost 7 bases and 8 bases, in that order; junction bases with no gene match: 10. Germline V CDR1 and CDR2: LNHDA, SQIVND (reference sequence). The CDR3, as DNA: TGTGCCAGTATTATGACAGGGGAGGGTTACACCATATATTTT. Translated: CASIMTGEGYTIYF.